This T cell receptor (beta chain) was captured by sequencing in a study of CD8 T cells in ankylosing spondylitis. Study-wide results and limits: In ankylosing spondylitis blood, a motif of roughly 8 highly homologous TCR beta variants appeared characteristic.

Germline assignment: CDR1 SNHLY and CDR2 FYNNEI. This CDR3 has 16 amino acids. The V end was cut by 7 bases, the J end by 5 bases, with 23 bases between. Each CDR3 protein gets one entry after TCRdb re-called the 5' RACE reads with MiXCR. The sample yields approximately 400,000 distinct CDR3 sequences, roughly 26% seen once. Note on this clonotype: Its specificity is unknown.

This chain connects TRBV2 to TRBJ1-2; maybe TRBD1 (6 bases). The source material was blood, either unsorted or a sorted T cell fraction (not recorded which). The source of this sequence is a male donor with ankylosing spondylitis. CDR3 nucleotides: TGTGCCAGCATTTTTCTGGACAGCCAGTCAAAATATGGCTACACCTTC. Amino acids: CASIFLDSQSKYGYTF. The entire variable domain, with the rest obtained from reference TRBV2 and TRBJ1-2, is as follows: EPEVTQTPSHQVTQMGQEVILRCVPISNHLYFYWYRQILGQKVEFLVSFYNNEISEKSEIFDDQFSVERPDGSNFTLKIRSTKLEDSAMYFCASIFLDSQSKYGYTFGSGTRLTVV.